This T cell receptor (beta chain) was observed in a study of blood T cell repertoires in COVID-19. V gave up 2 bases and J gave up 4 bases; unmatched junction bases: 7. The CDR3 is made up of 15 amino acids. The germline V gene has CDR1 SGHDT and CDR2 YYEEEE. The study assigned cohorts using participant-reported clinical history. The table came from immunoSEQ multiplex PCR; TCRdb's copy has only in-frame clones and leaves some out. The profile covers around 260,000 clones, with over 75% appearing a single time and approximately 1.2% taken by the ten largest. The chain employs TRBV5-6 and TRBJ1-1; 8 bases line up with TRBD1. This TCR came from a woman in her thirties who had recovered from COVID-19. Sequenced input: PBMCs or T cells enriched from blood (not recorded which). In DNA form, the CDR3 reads TGTGCCAGCAGCTTCAGGACAGGGATCGGCACTGAAGCTTTCTTT. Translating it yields CASSFRTGIGTEAFF.